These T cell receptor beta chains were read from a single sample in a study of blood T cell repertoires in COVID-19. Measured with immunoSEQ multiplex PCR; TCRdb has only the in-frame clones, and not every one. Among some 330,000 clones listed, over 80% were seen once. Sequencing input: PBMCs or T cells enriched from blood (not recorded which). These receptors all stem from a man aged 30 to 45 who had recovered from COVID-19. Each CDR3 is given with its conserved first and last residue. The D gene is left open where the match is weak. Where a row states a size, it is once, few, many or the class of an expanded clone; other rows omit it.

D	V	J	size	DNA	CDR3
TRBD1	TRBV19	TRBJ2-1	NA	TGTGCCAGTAGTCCCCGCCCCAGGACAGGGGGCTACAATGAGCAGTTCTTC	CASSPRPRTGGYNEQFF
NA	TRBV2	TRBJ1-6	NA	TGTGCCAGCAGGGGAGGAGGGGCCTTATATAATTCACCCCTCCACTTT	CASRGGGALYNSPLHF
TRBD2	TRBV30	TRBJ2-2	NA	TGTGCCTGGACGATTAGCGGGGGCCACACCGGGGAGCTGTTTTTT	CAWTISGGHTGELFF
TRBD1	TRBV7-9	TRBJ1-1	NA	TGTGCCAGCAGCCCGAGGGGCCCGGACAGGGTTTTACGGACTGAAGCTTTCTTT	CASSPRGPDRVLRTEAFF
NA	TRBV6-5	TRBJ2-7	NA	TGTGCCAGCAGACCACCCGTAGGGGGCGAGCAGTACTTC	CASRPPVGGEQYF
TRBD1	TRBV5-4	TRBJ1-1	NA	TGTGCCAGCAGCAAAGGACAGGGGAGGAACACTGAAGCTTTCTTT	CASSKGQGRNTEAFF
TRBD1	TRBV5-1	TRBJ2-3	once	TGCGCCAGCGGCCTTGGACAGGGCCGAACGGATACGCAGTATTTT	CASGLGQGRTDTQYF
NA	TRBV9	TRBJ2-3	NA	TGTGCCAGCAGCGTTGAGGCTGAGGCAGATACGCAGTATTTT	CASSVEAEADTQYF
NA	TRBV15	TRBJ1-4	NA	TGTGCCACCAGCAGAGATCGGGCGGGTAGTGAAAAACTGTTTTTT	CATSRDRAGSEKLFF
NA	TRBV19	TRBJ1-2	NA	TGTGCCAGTAGTATAGAGAGCCTTGGGACACCGCTTAACTATGGCTACACCTTC	CASSIESLGTPLNYGYTF
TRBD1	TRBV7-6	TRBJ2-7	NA	TGTGCCAGCAGCTTAGCGAACTTCGCGGGACAGGGATTATACGAGCAGTACTTC	CASSLANFAGQGLYEQYF
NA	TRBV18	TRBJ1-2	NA	TGTGCCAGCTCACCACCCCAGGGTGGCTACACCTTC	CASSPPQGGYTF
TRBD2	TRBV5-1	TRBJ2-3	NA	TGCGCCAGCAGCTACTTAGCGGGGGGGCCGGACACAGATACGCAGTATTTT	CASSYLAGGPDTDTQYF
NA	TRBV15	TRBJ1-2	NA	TGTGCCATCGGCGGGACGGGCACATATGGCTACACCTTC	CAIGGTGTYGYTF
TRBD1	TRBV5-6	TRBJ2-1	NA	TGTGCCAGCAGCAACCGGGACAGGGCTTGGAATGAGCAGTTCTTC	CASSNRDRAWNEQFF
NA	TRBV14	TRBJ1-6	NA	TGTGCCAGCAGCCAAGATTCACAGAGCCTCCACTTT	CASSQDSQSLHF
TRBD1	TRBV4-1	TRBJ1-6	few	TGCGCCAGCAGCCAACCCCCGGACAGGGCCTATAATTCACCCCTCCACTTT	CASSQPPDRAYNSPLHF
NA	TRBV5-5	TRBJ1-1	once	TGTGCCAGCAGCCCTAACACTGAAGCTTTCTTT	CASSPNTEAFF
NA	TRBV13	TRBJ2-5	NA	TGTGCCACCACTAAAAATCGTTACGTAGCATACCAAGAGACCCAGTACTTC	CATTKNRYVAYQETQYF
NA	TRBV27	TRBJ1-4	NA	TGTGCCAGCAGCCAAGACACGGTTGAAAAACTGTTTTTT	CASSQDTVEKLFF
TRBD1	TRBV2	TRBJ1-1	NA	TGTGCCAGCAGTGAATCTGAAGGGACAGGGGACTCCCTTGTTAAGGGAGCTTTCTTT	CASSESEGTGDSLVKGAFF
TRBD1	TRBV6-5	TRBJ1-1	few	TGTGCCAGCAGATACAGGGGGCAGAACACTGAAGCTTTCTTT	CASRYRGQNTEAFF
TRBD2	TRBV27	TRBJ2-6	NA	TGTGCCAGCAGACTAGCGGCCCTCTCTGGGGCCAACGTCCTGACTTTC	CASRLAALSGANVLTF
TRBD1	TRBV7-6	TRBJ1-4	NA	TGTGCCAGCAGCCTAGGGACAGGGGAAAAACTGTTTTTT	CASSLGTGEKLFF
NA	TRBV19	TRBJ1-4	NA	TGTGCCAGTAGTATCCAGGGTCCGGCTAATGAAAAACTGTTTTTT	CASSIQGPANEKLFF
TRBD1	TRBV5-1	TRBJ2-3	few	TGCGCCAGCAGCTTTTCAGGGGGCCGAGGGGTAGATACGCAGTATTTT	CASSFSGGRGVDTQYF
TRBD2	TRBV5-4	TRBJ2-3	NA	TGTGCCAGCACTAGCGGGGGGGCACGGACAGATACGCAGTATTTT	CASTSGGARTDTQYF
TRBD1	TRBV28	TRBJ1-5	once	TGTGCCAGTAGGCTGGAGACAGGGGGGAATCAGCCCCAGCATTTT	CASRLETGGNQPQHF
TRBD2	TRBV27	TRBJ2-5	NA	TGTGCCAGCAGTTTTCGCTCCCCCCTACTAGCGGAGGGAGGGGAGACCCAGTACTTC	CASSFRSPLLAEGGETQYF
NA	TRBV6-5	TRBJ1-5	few	TGTGCCAGCAGGGAGAGCGGCAATCAGCCCCAGCATTTT	CASRESGNQPQHF
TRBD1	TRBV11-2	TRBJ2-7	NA	TGTGCCAGCAGCTTAACGGCCCGGGACAGGCCTATCTACGAGCAGTACTTC	CASSLTARDRPIYEQYF
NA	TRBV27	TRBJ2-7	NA	TGTGCCAGCAGTTTAGCGACAGGATACGAGCAGTACTTC	CASSLATGYEQYF
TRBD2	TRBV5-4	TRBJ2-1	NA	TGTGCCAGCGAACAGCGGGGGGGCTTAAATGAGCAGTTCTTC	CASEQRGGLNEQFF
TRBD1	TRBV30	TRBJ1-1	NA	TGTGCCTGGGACCGACAGGGGAGAACTGAAGCTTTCTTT	CAWDRQGRTEAFF
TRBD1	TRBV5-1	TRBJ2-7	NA	TGCGCCAGCAGCCCGGACAGGGGTATTTACGAGCAGTACTTC	CASSPDRGIYEQYF
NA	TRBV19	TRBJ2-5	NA	TGTGCCAGTAGTATCGGGACAAGACAAGAGACCCAGTACTTC	CASSIGTRQETQYF
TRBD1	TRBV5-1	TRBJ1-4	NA	TGCGCCAGCAGCCTGGACAGGGATAATGAAAAACTGTTTTTT	CASSLDRDNEKLFF
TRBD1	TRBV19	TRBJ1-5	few	TGTGCCAGTAATCCGCGACAGGGCCCACTTTATAGCAATCAGCCCCAGCATTTT	CASNPRQGPLYSNQPQHF
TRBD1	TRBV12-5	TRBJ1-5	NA	TGTGCTAGTGGTTTGGTACCGGACAGGGAATCGGCTATCAATCAGCCCCAGCATTTT	CASGLVPDRESAINQPQHF
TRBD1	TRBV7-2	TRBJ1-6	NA	TGTGCCAGCACCCTTCCCGGGACAGGGTTAGGCACACCCCTCCACTTT	CASTLPGTGLGTPLHF
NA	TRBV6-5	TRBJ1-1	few	TGTGCCAGCAGTTACGGACAGAACACTGAAGCTTTCTTT	CASSYGQNTEAFF